The T cell receptor beta chain described here comes from a study of regulatory T cells in long-lasting Graves disease. Study-wide context: Those with persistent Graves' disease had received antithyroid drugs for over 5 years with positive TSH receptor antibodies.

TCR beta libraries were built with iRepertoire HTBI primers and Arm-PCR of CDR3 regions. A single record per CDR3 protein comes from TCRdb applying MiXCR to the multiplex PCR reads. The repertoire holds 400,000 to 500,000 distinct CDR3 sequences, 20% to 25% seen once, with about 6.6% in the top ten. This clonotype showed up just a few times. The length of the CDR3 is 16 residues. CDR1 KGHDR and CDR2 SFDVKD come from the germline V gene. Trimming cost V 4 bases and J 0 bases, with 12 bases left between them. Time point: persistent/refractory GD, antithyroid drugs over 5 years with positive TRAb. RNA from PBMCs was the source of the TCR library.

The TCR was taken from a female donor with Graves disease. This specimen was peripheral blood mononuclear cells (PBMCs), taken when the disease was refractory, from a patient treated with antithyroid drugs. This chain connects TRBV24-1 to TRBJ2-1; D is possibly TRBD1 or TRBD2 (5 bases each). The CDR3 region has the DNA TGTGCCACCAGTGAGTCGCCAGGGAGCTCCTACAATGAGCAGTTCTTC. It specifies CATSESPGSSYNEQFF.